This entry lists 18 T cell receptor beta chains sequenced from one sample in a study of response to subunit inactivated influenza vaccine (dated by TCRdb to 2016 to 2018). The protocol used for the library was RT-PCR. TCRdb lists the instrument as Illumina HiSeq 2500. Starting from the raw public reads, TCRdb applied fastp trimming at Q25, assembled clones with MiXCR and retained in-frame beta chains. Identical CDR3 proteins give one entry, which carries the most common genes and DNA. The sample data list hundreds of thousands of distinct CDR3 sequences, and 21% of these were observed just once. The biggest ten clones account for 9.5% to 13% of the sample. This sample comprised PBMCs from blood, obtained less than 22 months after vaccination. All receptors come from a man aged 45 to 75 who received an inactivated influenza vaccine. Donor details come from another sample of the same person, matched by shared clones.

The chain employs TRBV29-1 and TRBJ1-1; D gene ambiguous. The germline V and J ends were trimmed by 5 bases and 3 bases, with 16 bases remaining between them. The CDR3 has 14 amino acids. CDR1 SQVTM and CDR2 ANQGSEA come from the germline V gene. This CDR3 reads CSVCWEGGDTEAFF. DNA of the CDR3: TGCAGCGTTTGTTGGGAGGGCGGTGACACTGAAGCTTTCTTT. Combining the CDR3 with reference TRBV29-1 and TRBJ1-1 gives the whole variable domain SAVISQKPSRDICQRGTSLTIQCQVDSQVTMMFWYRQQPGQSLTLIATANQGSEATYESGFVIDKFPISRPNLTFSTLTVSNMSPEDSSIYLCSVCWEGGDTEAFFGQGTRLTVV.

This clonotype was picked up a small number of times. The chain recombines TRBV11-2 with TRBJ1-1; TRBD1 might be the D (5 bases). The germline V gene has CDR1 SGHAT and CDR2 FQNNGV. Trimming removed 3 bases from V and 0 bases from J, with 14 bases in between. The length of the CDR3 is 16 residues. Written as DNA, the CDR3 is TGTGCCAGCAGCTTTCGGGACTCCCGTCTGAACACTGAAGCTTTCTTT. Translation: CASSFRDSRLNTEAFF.

This chain joins TRBV5-4 and TRBJ2-3; 8 positions agree with TRBD2. This CDR3 comprises 15 residues. Trimming removed 4 bases from V and 6 bases from J; junction bases left unmatched: 10. The germline gives CDR1 SGHNT, CDR2 YYREEE (reference sequence). CDR3 amino acids: CASSTRGGLHDTQYF. CDR3 DNA sequence: TGTGCCAGCAGCACGCGCGGGGGGCTGCACGATACGCAGTATTTT.

The chain links TRBV20-1 to TRBJ2-5; 7 nucleotides agree with TRBD2. This CDR3 comprises 16 residues. Germline CDR1 DFQATT, CDR2 SNEGSKA (reference sequence). The V gene end was trimmed by 0 bases and the J gene end by 7 bases; junction bases not matched to a gene: 14. Here the CDR3 DNA reads TGCAGTGCTAGAGAGGGGAGGCTAGCGGCCCTCTGGACCCAGTACTTC. This encodes CSAREGRLAALWTQYF.

The rearrangement links TRBV10-3 to TRBJ1-3; 8 bases align to TRBD1. The trim removed 6 bases at V and 3 bases at J, leaving 7 bases unmatched. CDR1 and CDR2 from the germline V gene are ENHRY and SYGVKD. The CDR3 is made up of 15 amino acids. CDR3 sequence reads: CAIRAGGPSGNTIYF. As DNA, the CDR3 is TGTGCCATCAGGGCAGGGGGCCCTAGTGGAAACACCATATATTTT.

The chain carries TRBV20-1 and TRBJ2-7; no definite D call. Trimming removed 3 bases from V and 3 bases from J, with 18 bases in between. Germline V gene data show CDR1 as DFQATT and CDR2 as SNEGSKA (reference sequence). The CDR3 consists of 15 residues. The CDR3 DNA sequence: TGCAGTGCTAGGGACCGGATGGGGAAACACTACGAGCAGTACTTC. It codes for CSARDRMGKHYEQYF.

J is TRBJ2-7 and V is TRBV20-1; 8 bases align to TRBD2. Germline CDR1 reads DFQATT; CDR2 reads SNEGSKA (reference sequence). The trim removed 2 bases at V and 0 bases at J, leaving 6 bases unmatched. CDR3 size: 15 residues. CDR3 protein: CSARYTGTSSYEQYF. For the CDR3, the DNA is TGCAGTGCTAGATACACCGGGACTAGCTCCTACGAGCAGTACTTC.

The chain couples TRBV6-1 to TRBJ2-5, with D perhaps matching TRBD2 (7 bases). Germline values: CDR1 MNHNS, CDR2 SASEGT. V shed 6 bases and J shed 5 bases, with 22 bases lying between them. The CDR3 covers 16 residues. CDR3 protein: CASRDTWGGARETQYF. DNA of the CDR3: TGTGCCAGCAGAGACACATGGGGGGGGGCCCGGGAGACCCAGTACTTC.

This chain uses TRBV2 with TRBJ2-2, with TRBD2 identical over 8 bases. Germline CDR1 SNHLY, CDR2 FYNNEI. J was trimmed by 5 bases and V by 3 bases; bases with no gene match: 17. The CDR3 is 19 amino acids. The CDR3 sequence: CASSDPRQRGPLRTGELFF. The CDR3 DNA is TGTGCCAGCAGTGATCCGCGGCAGCGGGGGCCGTTGCGAACCGGGGAGCTGTTTTTT.

This clonotype came up a few times. The J gene is TRBJ1-2, the V gene TRBV5-1; unclear D gene. The CDR3 has 15 residues. The germline V gene has CDR1 SGHRS and CDR2 YFSETQ. Trimming took off 5 bases at V and 6 bases at J, with 20 bases between the two ends. The CDR3, as DNA: TGCGCCAGCAGTCGGGAAGAACAGTCTTGGCATGGCTACACCTTC. It yields the protein CASSREEQSWHGYTF.

This sequence joins TRBV20-1 and TRBJ2-1; weak D call: TRBD1 (5 bases). Trimming shortened V by 3 bases and J by 1 base, and 10 bases separated the two germline ends. This CDR3 spans 14 amino acids. Germline CDR1 is DFQATT and CDR2 is SNEGSKA (reference sequence). The CDR3 sequence is CSASKGVSYNEQFF. Written as DNA, the CDR3 is TGCAGTGCTAGCAAAGGGGTTTCCTACAATGAGCAGTTCTTC.

The gene calls are TRBV27 and TRBJ2-1, with 10 positions matching TRBD1. From germline, CDR1 is MNHEY and CDR2 SMNVEV (reference sequence). Germline trimming cut 5 bases from V and 5 bases from J; bases unmatched to any gene: 6. The CDR3 is made up of 15 amino acids. CDR3 sequence (DNA): TGTGCCAGCAGTCCCGACAGGGGGCGCCACAATGAGCAGTTCTTC. It codes for CASSPDRGRHNEQFF.

In this sample, this clonotype turned up a few times. The chain joins TRBV7-2 to TRBJ1-4; D is unresolved. Trimming took 5 bases from V and 4 from J, leaving 11 bases between them. Germline values: CDR1 SGHTA, CDR2 FQGNSA. The CDR3 runs to 14 residues. CDR3 DNA sequence: TGTGCCAGCAGCCCTACCTTTCGTAATGAAAAACTGTTTTTT. Translation gives CASSPTFRNEKLFF. The complete variable domain, with remaining parts taken from reference TRBV7-2 and TRBJ1-4, reads GAGVSQSPSNKVTEKGKDVELRCDPISGHTALYWYRQSLGQGLEFLIYFQGNSAPDKSGLPSDRFSAERTGGSVSTLTIQRTQQEDSAVYLCASSPTFRNEKLFFGSGTQLSVL.

Many counts were recorded for this clonotype. A read error may account for a junction end that differs from germline. The chain joins TRBV6-1 to TRBJ1-1; TRBD1 matches 7 bases. CDR3 length: 15 residues. Germline CDR1 MNHNS, CDR2 SASEGT. CDR3 DNA: TGTGCCAGCAGCCCCAGACAGGGAGGGAACACTGAAGCCTTCTTT. The encoded protein is CASSPRQGGNTEAFF.

With respect to this clonotype: A clone one base away is much larger, so this may be a read error. The rearrangement uses TRBV6-5 and TRBJ2-5; 9 bases line up with TRBD2. CDR3 length: 17 amino acids. Unmatched junction bases numbered 11, after V lost 2 bases and J lost 4 bases. Germline loops: CDR1 MNHEY, CDR2 SVGAGI. Here the CDR3 DNA reads TGTGCCAGCAGTTACGAAGGGACTAGCAGGTCGGCAGAGACCCAGTACTTC. Protein sequence: CASSYEGTSRSAETQYF.

J is TRBJ1-2 and V is TRBV21-1. TRBV21-1 is deemed a pseudogene. CDR3 length: 11 amino acids. Here the CDR3 DNA reads TGTGCCAGCAGTACCCCAAGTGGCTACACCTTC. Protein: CASSTPSGYTF.

The genes are TRBV29-1 and TRBJ2-3; D perhaps matches TRBD1 (5 bases). Per the germline V gene, CDR1 is SQVTM and CDR2 is ANQGSEA. The CDR3 totals 16 residues. The ends were cut back, 6 bases at V and 1 base at J, with 20 bases in the middle. CDR3 sequence reads: CSVLGAGQRGTDTQYF. In DNA form, the CDR3 reads TGCAGCGTCCTTGGGGCCGGACAAAGGGGCACAGATACGCAGTATTTT.

This chain links TRBV5-1 with TRBJ2-7; TRBD2 agrees at 13 bases. V trimming: 0 bases; J trimming: 2 bases; junction bases outside the gene matches: 2. CDR1 is SGHRS, CDR2 YFSETQ, per germline. This CDR3 is built from 16 residues. DNA for the CDR3: TGCGCCAGCAGCTTGGCCGGGACTAGCGGGACCTACGAGCAGTACTTC. Encoded protein: CASSLAGTSGTYEQYF.